These 31 T cell receptor beta chains were all obtained from the same sample, sequenced in a study of T cell repertoires in cytomegalovirus infection. TCRdb reanalysed the reads using MiXCR and keeps one entry per CDR3 protein. The data show roughly 250,000 distinct CDR3 sequences, approximately 13% seen once. The sequencing sample was made of PBMCs. The source of these receptors is a human donor in good health (CMV status not recorded). Some clones in this sample may be carry-over from other donors' samples.

This clonotype was seen a handful of times. This sequence joins TRBV6-8 and TRBJ2-2; 10 nucleotides align to TRBD2. Germline V gene sequence: CDR1 MNHGY, CDR2 SAAAGT. Trimming took 6 bases from V and 1 from J; bases not matched to a gene: 2. The CDR3 runs to 15 residues. In DNA, the CDR3 is TGTGCCAGCAGGCGGACTAGCGGGAACACCGGGGAGCTGTTTTTT. Protein sequence: CASRRTSGNTGELFF.

The V call is TRBV5-6, the J call TRBJ2-3; 10 bases are shared with TRBD2. This CDR3 comprises 16 residues. Germline V CDR1 and CDR2: SGHDT, YYEEEE. V dropped 0 bases and J dropped 5; count of bases not matched to a gene: 6. The CDR3 coding sequence is TGTGCCAGCAGCTTGGGGACTAGCGGCCTCCAAGATACGCAGTATTTT. This translates into CASSLGTSGLQDTQYF.

This clonotype was detected a few times. This chain joins TRBV6-1 and TRBJ2-1; 11 bases align to TRBD2. This CDR3 has 16 residues. Germline loops: CDR1 MNHNS, CDR2 SASEGT. Trimming at V came to 6 bases and at J to 6 bases, leaving 10 bases not matched to a gene. The CDR3 DNA reads TGTGCCAGCAGCCCCGAAATAGCGGGAGGGCCCAATGAGCAGTTCTTC. This sequence encodes CASSPEIAGGPNEQFF.

The sample holds a few counts of this clonotype. The genes are TRBV7-9 and TRBJ2-7; D not resolved. Germline values: CDR1 SEHNR, CDR2 FQNEAQ (reference sequence). Trimming took off 3 bases at V and 3 bases at J, with 15 bases between the two ends. CDR3 length: 15 residues. CDR3 amino acids: CASSLAVTFNYEQYF. CDR3 DNA: TGTGCCAGCAGCTTGGCCGTCACATTTAACTACGAGCAGTACTTC. The full variable domain, in which reference TRBV7-9 and TRBJ2-7 provide the parts outside the CDR3, is DTGVSQNPRHKITKRGQNVTFRCDPISEHNRLYWYRQTLGQGPEFLTYFQNEAQLEKSRLLSDRFSAERPKGSFSTLEIQRTEQGDSAMYLCASSLAVTFNYEQYFGPGTRLTVT.

This sequence joins TRBV9 and TRBJ1-1; no firm D call. V was pared by 0 bases and J by 3 bases, with 9 bases between. The germline V gene encodes CDR1 SGDLS and CDR2 YYNGEE. This CDR3 has 14 residues. The DNA of the CDR3 is TGTGCCAGCAGCGTAGGGCCCCAGGACACTGAAGCTTTCTTT. Protein product: CASSVGPQDTEAFF.

This clonotype was observed many times. This chain joins TRBV6-6 and TRBJ1-1; TRBD1 might be the D (5 bases). Germline CDR1 is MNHNY and CDR2 is SVGAGI (reference sequence). This CDR3 is 15 amino acids long. Trimming left V 2 bases short and J 0 bases short, with 10 bases between. This CDR3 reads CASSYLGTLNTEAFF. The CDR3 coding sequence is TGTGCCAGCAGTTACCTTGGGACGTTGAACACTGAAGCTTTCTTT.

In its sample, this clonotype was seen once. V usage is TRBV3-1 and J usage is TRBJ2-7; possible D gene TRBD2, 5 bases. The CDR3 has 13 amino acids. V was cut by 1 base and J by 2 bases, with 6 bases left in between. Germline V gives CDR1 LGHDT, CDR2 YNNKEL (reference sequence). The CDR3 loop is CASSQGRPYEQYF. CDR3 DNA sequence: TGTGCCAGCAGCCAAGGGAGGCCCTACGAGCAGTACTTC.

The gene calls are TRBV29-1 and TRBJ1-4, with D possibly matching TRBD1 (5 bases). With 5 bases removed from V and 3 bases from J, the gap between germline ends came to 13 bases. Germline V gene data show CDR1 as SQVTM and CDR2 as ANQGSEA. CDR3 length: 14 amino acids. The CDR3 loop is CSVPAGGPNEKLFF. CDR3 in DNA: TGCAGCGTTCCCGCCGGGGGACCTAATGAAAAACTGTTTTTT.

There are many counts of this clonotype. The chain couples TRBV7-2 to TRBJ2-7, with D perhaps matching TRBD1 (6 bases). Looked up from germline, CDR1 is SGHTA and CDR2 is FQGNSA. The CDR3 has 14 residues. Trimming cost V 5 bases and J 0 bases, with 11 bases left between them. Here the CDR3 DNA reads TGTGCCAGCAGCCCCCGACAGGCCTCCTACGAGCAGTACTTC. It specifies CASSPRQASYEQYF.

Ten or more counts support this clonotype. The chain recombines TRBV7-6 with TRBJ2-5; D is unclear. The CDR3 sequence is 15 residues long. The germline CDR1 and CDR2 sequences are SGHVS and FNYEAQ. The V gene lost 2 bases and the J gene lost 5 bases, with 15 bases spanning the gap. The CDR3 region has the DNA TGTGCCAGCAGCTTACAATTTGGTCTTGCGGAGACCCAGTACTTC. Its protein is CASSLQFGLAETQYF.

This clonotype was detected ten times or more. The genes are TRBV7-2 and TRBJ1-4, with a tentative D call TRBD1 (6 bases). Germline V lookup: CDR1 SGHTA, CDR2 FQGNSA. V shed 0 bases and J shed 5 bases, with 13 bases lying between them. The CDR3 totals 16 residues. The CDR3 DNA reads as TGTGCCAGCAGCTTAGCGCTAGTCGGACAGAATGAAAAACTGTTTTTT. Its translation: CASSLALVGQNEKLFF.

V and J are TRBV28 and TRBJ1-4; no firm D call. Germline CDR1 and CDR2: MDHEN and SYDVKM. Trimming left V 2 bases short and J 0 bases short, with 10 bases between. CDR3 length equals 16 residues. As DNA, the CDR3 is TGTGCCAGCAGTTTAGCCAGCCAGTCAACTAATGAAAAACTGTTTTTT. The encoded protein is CASSLASQSTNEKLFF.

In its sample, this clonotype was seen many times. V is TRBV5-1 and J is TRBJ2-2; tentative D call: TRBD1 (6 bases). From germline, CDR1 is SGHRS and CDR2 YFSETQ. V lost 4 bases and J lost 1, with 8 bases in between. The CDR3 is 14 amino acids. The CDR3 loop is CASSQGQNTGELFF. The CDR3 DNA follows: TGCGCCAGCAGCCAGGGACAGAACACCGGGGAGCTGTTTTTT.

In DNA, the CDR3 is TGTGCCAGCAGTGGTGGCAGGGGGATGTACGAGCAGTACTTC. Translation: CASSGGRGMYEQYF. This chain joins TRBV6-4 and TRBJ2-7; 7 nucleotides line up with TRBD1. Germline loops: CDR1 MRHNA, CDR2 SNTAGT. There are 14 residues in the CDR3. V was pared by 4 bases and J by 4 bases, with 7 bases of the junction left unmatched.

This chain connects TRBV4-3 to TRBJ2-3; D is uncertain. CDR1 and CDR2 from the germline V gene are LGHNA and YSLEER. Trimming left V 4 bases short and J 6 bases short, with 11 bases between. The CDR3 sequence is 13 residues long. In DNA, the CDR3 is TGCGCCAGCAGCCCCGCACTCAAGGATACGCAGTATTTT. It is translated as CASSPALKDTQYF.

This clonotype was seen ten or more times. J is TRBJ1-1 and V is TRBV12-3 or TRBV12-4, with 11 bases matching TRBD1. CDR3 length: 13 amino acids. J lost 9 bases, V lost 6 bases, and 6 bases had no gene match. Here the CDR3 reads CASSPDRGQQAFF. Written as DNA, the CDR3 is TGTGCCAGCAGCCCGGACAGGGGGCAGCAAGCTTTCTTT.

At least ten counts were recorded for this clonotype. The gene calls are TRBV7-9 and TRBJ1-5, with D unresolved. CDR3 size: 16 residues. Germline V lookup: CDR1 SEHNR, CDR2 FQNEAQ (reference sequence). The V end was cut by 5 bases, the J end by 2 bases, with 16 bases between. For the CDR3, the DNA is TGTGCCAGCAGCCCGGAAGTGGGGTACGGCAATCAGCCCCAGCATTTT. This translates into CASSPEVGYGNQPQHF.

CDR3 sequence (DNA): TGTGCCAGCAGCCAAGATCTGGATCTGAACACTGAAGCTTTCTTT. It is translated as CASSQDLDLNTEAFF. This sequence joins TRBV3-1 and TRBJ1-1; D is uncertain. Germline CDR1 LGHDT, CDR2 YNNKEL (reference sequence). The CDR3 is 15 amino acids. The germline V and J ends were trimmed by 0 bases and 0 bases, with 8 bases remaining between them.

This clonotype appeared many times. The V call is TRBV4-2, the J call TRBJ2-1; either TRBD1 or TRBD2 may supply D (7 bases each). Trimming stripped 4 bases from V and 8 bases from J, with 18 bases between. The CDR3 spans 15 residues. CDR1 is LGHNA, CDR2 YNFKEQ, per germline. CDR3 protein: CASSPPGGGQHEQFF. The CDR3 bases are TGTGCCAGCAGCCCCCCAGGGGGGGGGCAGCATGAGCAGTTCTTC.

This clonotype was found many times. V usage is TRBV7-2 and J usage is TRBJ1-3; no reliable D call. CDR3 size: 16 residues. V was clipped by 4 bases and J by 0 bases, with 13 bases between them. Germline values: CDR1 SGHTA, CDR2 FQGNSA. The CDR3 reads CASSSEVQFSGNTIYF. The CDR3 region has the DNA TGTGCCAGCAGCTCAGAAGTCCAGTTCTCTGGAAACACCATATATTTT.

In this sample, this clonotype turned up many times. The genes are TRBV15 and TRBJ2-1; 9 nucleotides agree with TRBD2. The trim removed 2 bases at V and 0 bases at J, leaving 2 bases unmatched. This CDR3 region has 16 residues. Germline V CDR1 and CDR2: LNHNV, YYDKDF (reference sequence). CDR3 in amino acids: CATSRPTSGSYNEQFF. The CDR3 coding sequence is TGTGCCACCAGCAGACCGACTAGCGGCTCCTACAATGAGCAGTTCTTC.

In its sample, this clonotype was seen many times. DNA of the CDR3: TGTGCCAGCAGCTTATCAGGGCGCCAGAACTATGGCTACACCTTC. Amino acids: CASSLSGRQNYGYTF. The chain couples TRBV7-9 to TRBJ1-2; possible D gene TRBD1, 5 bases. Germline V gives CDR1 SEHNR, CDR2 FQNEAQ (reference sequence). The CDR3 spans 15 residues. V lost 2 bases and J 2 bases, leaving 12 bases between the germline ends.

CDR3 DNA: TGTGCCATCTCTGGGACAGCAAACACTGAAGCTTTCTTT. Translated, it gives CAISGTANTEAFF. The gene calls are TRBV19 and TRBJ1-1; TRBD1 agrees at 7 bases. The V and J ends lost 10 bases and 2 bases, in that order; junction bases with no gene match: 7. This CDR3 comprises 13 residues. Germline V gene lookup returns CDR1 LNHDA and CDR2 SQIVND (reference sequence).

This clonotype was found many times. The V and J genes are TRBV28 and TRBJ2-6; D possibly corresponds to TRBD1 (6 bases). Trimming took off 2 bases at V and 9 bases at J, with 8 bases between the two ends. Germline V lookup: CDR1 MDHEN, CDR2 SYDVKM. This CDR3 is built from 13 residues. The CDR3 loop reads CASSLTGNNVLTF. DNA for the CDR3: TGTGCCAGCAGTTTAACAGGGAACAACGTCCTGACTTTC.

This clonotype was seen many times. This chain links TRBV7-2 with TRBJ1-3; no definite D call. The CDR3 loop spans 16 amino acids. Germline lookup yields CDR1 SGHTA and CDR2 FQGNSA. V was trimmed by 1 base and J by 0 bases, leaving 10 bases between them. Here the CDR3 reads CASSLDSAVSGNTIYF. CDR3 nucleotides: TGTGCCAGCAGCTTAGATTCGGCAGTCTCTGGAAACACCATATATTTT.

This clonotype came up many times. The rearrangement joins TRBV11-2 to TRBJ1-5; 7 positions agree with TRBD1. The germline CDR1 and CDR2 sequences are SGHAT and FQNNGV. Losses at the gene ends were 4 bases for V and 2 bases for J; bases not matched to a gene: 8. This CDR3 region has 16 residues. CDR3 amino acids: CASSSRGGRGNQPQHF. CDR3 coding DNA: TGTGCCAGCAGCTCCAGGGGGGGTAGGGGCAATCAGCCCCAGCATTTT.

This clonotype was counted at least ten times. The J gene is TRBJ2-5, the V gene TRBV7-2; either TRBD1 or TRBD2 may fit D (5 bases each). The CDR3 runs 16 residues. The ends were cut back, 2 bases at V and 2 bases at J, with 15 bases in the middle. Germline-derived CDR1 and CDR2 are SGHTA and FQGNSA. The CDR3 loop is CASSLTGTVLQETQYF. CDR3 bases: TGTGCCAGCAGCTTAACGGGGACCGTGCTACAAGAGACCCAGTACTTC. The full variable domain, rest sourced from reference TRBV7-2 and TRBJ2-5, is GAGVSQSPSNKVTEKGKDVELRCDPISGHTALYWYRQSLGQGLEFLIYFQGNSAPDKSGLPSDRFSAERTGGSVSTLTIQRTQQEDSAVYLCASSLTGTVLQETQYFGPGTRLLVL.

This clonotype was recorded many times. The chain employs TRBV7-2 and TRBJ1-1, with D maybe TRBD1 (6 bases). Germline lookup yields CDR1 SGHTA and CDR2 FQGNSA. V lost 5 bases to trimming and J lost 4 bases, with 14 bases between them. The CDR3 extends over 14 amino acids. DNA of the CDR3: TGTGCCAGCAGCCCCGCGAGCAGGGGCACTGAAGCTTTCTTT. Protein sequence: CASSPASRGTEAFF.

For the CDR3, the DNA is TGTGCCAGCAGCAAGAATCCCCGGGGGGACGGTGAAGCTTTCTTT. Translated: CASSKNPRGDGEAFF. The J gene is TRBJ1-1, the V gene TRBV12-3 or TRBV12-4; D may be TRBD1 (5 bases). Trimming shortened V by 6 bases and J by 7 bases, and 21 bases separated the two germline ends. This CDR3 is built from 15 residues.

DNA of the CDR3: TGTGCCAGCAGTTACTCAGGGGGGACAGATACGCAGTATTTT. This codes for CASSYSGGTDTQYF. V and J are TRBV6-2 or TRBV6-3 and TRBJ2-3; perhaps D is TRBD1 or TRBD2 (6 bases each). V was trimmed by 0 bases and J by 3 bases, leaving 7 bases between them. Germline V CDR1 and CDR2: MNHEY, SVGEGT. The CDR3 has 14 residues.

This clonotype was detected only a few times. The J gene is TRBJ2-3, the V gene TRBV29-1, with TRBD2 as a possible D gene (5 bases). V lost 0 bases, J lost 4 bases, and 11 bases lay in between. The CDR3 sequence is 14 residues long. Germline loops: CDR1 SQVTM, CDR2 ANQGSEA. CDR3 nucleotide sequence: TGCAGCGTTGAAGATTTCCGGAGGTCAGATACGCAGTATTTT. Translating it yields CSVEDFRRSDTQYF.